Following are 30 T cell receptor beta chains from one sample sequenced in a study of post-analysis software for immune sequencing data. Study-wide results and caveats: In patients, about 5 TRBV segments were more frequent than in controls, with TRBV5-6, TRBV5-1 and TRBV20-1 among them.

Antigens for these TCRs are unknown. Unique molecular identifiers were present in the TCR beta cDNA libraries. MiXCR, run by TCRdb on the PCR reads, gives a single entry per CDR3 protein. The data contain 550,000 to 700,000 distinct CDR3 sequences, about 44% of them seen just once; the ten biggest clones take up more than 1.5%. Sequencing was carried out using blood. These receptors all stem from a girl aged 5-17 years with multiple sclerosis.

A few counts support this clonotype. The CDR3 region has the DNA TGTGCCAGCAGCCAACAATTGTGGCCCGGACTAGACACCTACAATGAGCAGTTCTTC. Translated: CASSQQLWPGLDTYNEQFF. V is TRBV4-2 and J is TRBJ2-1; 7 bases agree with TRBD2. V was pared by 2 bases and J by 2 bases, with 15 bases of the junction left unmatched. CDR3 size: 19 residues. Per the germline V gene, CDR1 is LGHNA and CDR2 is YNFKEQ.

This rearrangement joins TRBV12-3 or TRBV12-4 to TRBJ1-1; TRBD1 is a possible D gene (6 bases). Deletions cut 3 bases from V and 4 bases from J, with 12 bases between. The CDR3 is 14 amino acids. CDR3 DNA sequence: TGTGCCAGCAGTTTGACAGGCGGAACCACTGAAGCTTTCTTT. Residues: CASSLTGGTTEAFF.

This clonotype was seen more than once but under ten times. CDR3 loop: CASSRQNSNQPQHF. Here the CDR3 DNA reads TGTGCCAGCAGTAGACAGAATAGCAATCAGCCCCAGCATTTT. V is TRBV6-5 and J is TRBJ1-5; TRBD1 might be the D (5 bases). The V gene's germline CDR1 is MNHEY and CDR2 SVGAGI. V was clipped by 5 bases and J by 0 bases, with 8 bases between them. The CDR3 has 14 residues.

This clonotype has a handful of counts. The CDR3, as DNA: TGCAGTGCTACGGGACTAGCGGGGTCCTACGAGCAGTACTTC. The encoded protein is CSATGLAGSYEQYF. This rearrangement joins TRBV20-1 to TRBJ2-7; 13 bases map to TRBD2. The CDR3 is 14 amino acids. V lost 4 bases, J lost 1 base, and 1 base stayed unmatched. Germline-derived CDR1 and CDR2 are DFQATT and SNEGSKA (reference sequence).

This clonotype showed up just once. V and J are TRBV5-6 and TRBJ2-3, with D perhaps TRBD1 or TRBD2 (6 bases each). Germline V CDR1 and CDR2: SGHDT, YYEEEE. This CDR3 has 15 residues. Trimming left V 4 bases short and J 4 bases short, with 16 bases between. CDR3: CASSLGGFRPDTQYF. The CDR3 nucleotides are TGTGCCAGCAGCCTCGGGGGCTTTCGCCCAGATACGCAGTATTTT.

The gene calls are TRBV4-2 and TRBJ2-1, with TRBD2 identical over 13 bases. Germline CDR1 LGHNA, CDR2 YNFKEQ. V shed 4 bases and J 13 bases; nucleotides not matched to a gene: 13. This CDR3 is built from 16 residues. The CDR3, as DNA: TGTGCCAGCAGCCCGACTAGCGGGGGGCCGGAGGAGACCCAGTTCTTC. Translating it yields CASSPTSGGPEETQFF.

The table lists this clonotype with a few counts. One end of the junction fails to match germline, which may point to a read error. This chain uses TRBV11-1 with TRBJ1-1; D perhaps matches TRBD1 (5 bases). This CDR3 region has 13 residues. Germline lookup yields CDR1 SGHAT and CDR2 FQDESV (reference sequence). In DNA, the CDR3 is TGTGCCGGCAGCCCGGGGGTGAACGCTGAAGCTTTCTTT. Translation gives CAGSPGVNAEAFF.

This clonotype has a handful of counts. This CDR3 reads CSASDRAGATDTQYF. The CDR3 DNA follows: TGCAGTGCCTCTGATCGAGCGGGAGCGACAGATACGCAGTATTTT. This chain uses TRBV20-1 with TRBJ2-3; 8 nucleotides line up with TRBD2. J was trimmed by 3 bases and V by 6 bases; bases with no gene match: 11. This CDR3 is built from 15 residues. Germline CDR1 DFQATT, CDR2 SNEGSKA (reference sequence).

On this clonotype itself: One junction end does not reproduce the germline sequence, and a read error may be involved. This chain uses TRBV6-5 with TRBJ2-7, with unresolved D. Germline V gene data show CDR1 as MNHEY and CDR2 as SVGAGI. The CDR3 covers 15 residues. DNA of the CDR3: TGTGCCAACAGTTACCAGAACGGCAAGGAGTACGAGCAGTACTTC. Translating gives CANSYQNGKEYEQYF.

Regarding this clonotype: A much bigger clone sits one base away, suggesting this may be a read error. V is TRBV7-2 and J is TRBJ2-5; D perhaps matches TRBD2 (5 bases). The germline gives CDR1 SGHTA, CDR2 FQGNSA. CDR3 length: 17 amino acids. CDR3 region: CASSLARGAAGGEAQYF. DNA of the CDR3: TGTGCCAGCAGCTTAGCCCGGGGAGCGGCCGGAGGAGAGGCCCAGTACTTC.

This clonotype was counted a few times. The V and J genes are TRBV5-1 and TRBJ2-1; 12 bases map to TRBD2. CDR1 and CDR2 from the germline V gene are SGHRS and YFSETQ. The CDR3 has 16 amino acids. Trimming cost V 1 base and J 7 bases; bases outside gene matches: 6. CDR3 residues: CASSLTGLAGRNEQFF. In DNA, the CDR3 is TGCGCCAGCAGCTTGACTGGACTAGCGGGGAGGAATGAGCAGTTCTTC. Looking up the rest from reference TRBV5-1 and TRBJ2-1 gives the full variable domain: KAGVTQTPRYLIKTRGQQVTLSCSPISGHRSVSWYQQTPGQGLQFLFEYFSETQRNKGNFPGRFSGRQFSNSRSEMNVSTLELGDSALYLCASSLTGLAGRNEQFFGPGTRLTVL.

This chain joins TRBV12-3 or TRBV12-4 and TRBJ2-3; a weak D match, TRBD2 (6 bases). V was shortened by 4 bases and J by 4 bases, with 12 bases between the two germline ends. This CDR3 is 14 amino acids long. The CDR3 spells CASSSGLRADTQYF. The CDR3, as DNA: TGTGCCAGCAGTTCGGGACTCCGCGCAGATACGCAGTATTTT.

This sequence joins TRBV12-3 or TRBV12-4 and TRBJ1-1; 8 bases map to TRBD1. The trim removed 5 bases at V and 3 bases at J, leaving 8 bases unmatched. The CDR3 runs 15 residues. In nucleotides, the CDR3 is TGTGCCAGCAGTCAGAACCGACAGGGGTACACTGAAGCTTTCTTT. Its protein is CASSQNRQGYTEAFF.

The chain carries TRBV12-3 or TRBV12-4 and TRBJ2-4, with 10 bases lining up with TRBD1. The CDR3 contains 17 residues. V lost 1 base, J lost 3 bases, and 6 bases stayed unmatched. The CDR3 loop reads CASSLERDRGLKNIQYF. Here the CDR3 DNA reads TGTGCCAGCAGTTTAGAAAGGGACAGGGGCCTCAAAAACATTCAGTACTTC.

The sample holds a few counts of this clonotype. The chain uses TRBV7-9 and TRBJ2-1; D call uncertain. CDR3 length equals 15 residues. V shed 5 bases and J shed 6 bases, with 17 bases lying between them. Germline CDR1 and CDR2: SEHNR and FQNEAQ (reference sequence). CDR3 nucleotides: TGTGCCAGCAGCGCACCCTATTCAGAGGCCAATGAGCAGTTCTTC. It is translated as CASSAPYSEANEQFF. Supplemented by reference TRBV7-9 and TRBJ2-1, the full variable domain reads DTGVSQNPRHKITKRGQNVTFRCDPISEHNRLYWYRQTLGQGPEFLTYFQNEAQLEKSRLLSDRFSAERPKGSFSTLEIQRTEQGDSAMYLCASSAPYSEANEQFFGPGTRLTVL.

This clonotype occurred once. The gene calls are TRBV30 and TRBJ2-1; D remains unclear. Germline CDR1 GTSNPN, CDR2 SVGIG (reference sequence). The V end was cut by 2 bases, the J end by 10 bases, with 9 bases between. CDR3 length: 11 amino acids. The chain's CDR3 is CAWSMDQEQFF. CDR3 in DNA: TGTGCCTGGAGTATGGATCAAGAGCAGTTCTTC.

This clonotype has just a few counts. The chain's CDR3 is CSARDGGGAETQYF. In DNA form, the CDR3 reads TGCAGTGCTAGAGACGGCGGGGGGGCCGAGACCCAGTACTTC. V gene TRBV20-1 combines with J gene TRBJ2-7; 9 bases fit TRBD2. The J call could be wrong; TRBJ2-5 is a better fit for the DNA end. The CDR3 is made up of 14 amino acids. The germline V gene encodes CDR1 DFQATT and CDR2 SNEGSKA (reference sequence).

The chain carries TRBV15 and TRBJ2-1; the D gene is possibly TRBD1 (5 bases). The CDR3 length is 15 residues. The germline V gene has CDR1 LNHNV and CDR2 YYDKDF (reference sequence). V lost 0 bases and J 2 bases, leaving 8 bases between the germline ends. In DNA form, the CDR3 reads TGTGCCACCAGCAGAGATCAGGGAACCTACAATGAGCAGTTCTTC. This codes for CATSRDQGTYNEQFF.

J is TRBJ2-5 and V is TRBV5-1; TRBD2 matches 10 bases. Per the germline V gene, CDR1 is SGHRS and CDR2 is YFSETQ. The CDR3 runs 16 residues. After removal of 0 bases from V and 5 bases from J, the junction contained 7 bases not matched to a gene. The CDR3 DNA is TGCGCCAGCAGCTTGGCCGTAGCGGGAGGCGGGGAGACCCAGTACTTC. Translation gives CASSLAVAGGGETQYF.

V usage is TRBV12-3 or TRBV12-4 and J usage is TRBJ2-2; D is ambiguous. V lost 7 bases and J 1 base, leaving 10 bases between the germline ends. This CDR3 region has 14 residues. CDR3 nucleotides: TGTGCCAGCAACCTAAGACAGAACACCGGGGAGCTGTTTTTT. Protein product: CASNLRQNTGELFF.

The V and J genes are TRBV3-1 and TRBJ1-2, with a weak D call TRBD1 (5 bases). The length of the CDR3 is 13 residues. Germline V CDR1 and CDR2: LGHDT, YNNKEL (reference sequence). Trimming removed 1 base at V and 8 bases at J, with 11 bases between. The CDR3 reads CASSQVGPGGYTF. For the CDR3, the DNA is TGTGCCAGCAGCCAAGTCGGGCCAGGGGGCTACACCTTC.

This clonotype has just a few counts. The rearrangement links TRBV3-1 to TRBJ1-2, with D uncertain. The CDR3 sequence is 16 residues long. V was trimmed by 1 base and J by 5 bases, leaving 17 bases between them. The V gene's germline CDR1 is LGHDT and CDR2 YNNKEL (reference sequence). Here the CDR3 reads CASSQVFRDIRYGYTF. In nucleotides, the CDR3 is TGTGCCAGCAGCCAAGTATTTCGAGACATTCGGTATGGCTACACCTTC. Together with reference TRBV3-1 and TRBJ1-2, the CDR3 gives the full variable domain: DTAVSQTPKYLVTQMGNDKSIKCEQNLGHDTMYWYKQDSKKFLKIMFSYNNKELIINETVPNRFSPKSPDKAHLNLHINSLELGDSAVYFCASSQVFRDIRYGYTFGSGTRLTVV.

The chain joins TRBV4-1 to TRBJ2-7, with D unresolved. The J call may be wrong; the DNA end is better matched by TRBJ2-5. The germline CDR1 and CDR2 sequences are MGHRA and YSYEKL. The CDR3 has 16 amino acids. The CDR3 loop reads CASSQVEYRVEETQYF. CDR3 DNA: TGCGCCAGCAGCCAAGTTGAGTACCGGGTGGAGGAGACCCAGTACTTC.

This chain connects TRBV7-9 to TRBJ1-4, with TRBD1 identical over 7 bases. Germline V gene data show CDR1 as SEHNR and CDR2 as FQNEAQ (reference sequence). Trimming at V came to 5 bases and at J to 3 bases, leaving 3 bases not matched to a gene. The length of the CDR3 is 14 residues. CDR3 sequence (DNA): TGTGCCAGCAGCCCTACAGGGGCTAATGAAAAACTGTTTTTT. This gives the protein CASSPTGANEKLFF.

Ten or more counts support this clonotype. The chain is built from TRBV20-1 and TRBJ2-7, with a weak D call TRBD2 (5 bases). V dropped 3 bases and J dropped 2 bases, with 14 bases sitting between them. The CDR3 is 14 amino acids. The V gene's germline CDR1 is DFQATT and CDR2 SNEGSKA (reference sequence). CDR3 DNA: TGCAGTGCTAGCCCCCGGACTTCCCCCTACGAGCAGTACTTC. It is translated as CSASPRTSPYEQYF.

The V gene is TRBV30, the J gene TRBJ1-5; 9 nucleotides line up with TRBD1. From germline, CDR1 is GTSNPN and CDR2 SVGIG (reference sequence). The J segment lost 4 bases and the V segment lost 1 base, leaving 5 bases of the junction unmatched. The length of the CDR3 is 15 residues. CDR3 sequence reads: CAWSAWDRENQPQHF. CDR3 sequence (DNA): TGTGCCTGGAGTGCCTGGGACAGGGAAAATCAGCCCCAGCATTTT.

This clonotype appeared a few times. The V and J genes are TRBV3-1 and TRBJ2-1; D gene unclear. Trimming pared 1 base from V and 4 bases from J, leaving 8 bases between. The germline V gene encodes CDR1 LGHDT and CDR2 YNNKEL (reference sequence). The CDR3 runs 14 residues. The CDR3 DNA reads TGTGCCAGCAGCCAAGGTGGTTATTACAATGAGCAGTTCTTC. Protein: CASSQGGYYNEQFF.

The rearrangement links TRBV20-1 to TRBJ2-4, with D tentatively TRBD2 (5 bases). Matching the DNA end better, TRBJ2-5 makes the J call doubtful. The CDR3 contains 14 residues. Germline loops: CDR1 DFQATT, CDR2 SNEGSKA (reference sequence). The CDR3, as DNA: TGCAGTGCTAGACCGGACTGGAAGGAAGAGACCCAGTACTTC. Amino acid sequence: CSARPDWKEETQYF.

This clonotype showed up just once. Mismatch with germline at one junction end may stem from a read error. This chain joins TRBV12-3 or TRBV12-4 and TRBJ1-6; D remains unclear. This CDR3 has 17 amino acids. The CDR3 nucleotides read TGTGCCAGCAGTTTGCGGGCCAGGACGTATAGGAATTCACCCCCCCACTTT. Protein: CASSLRARTYRNSPPHF.

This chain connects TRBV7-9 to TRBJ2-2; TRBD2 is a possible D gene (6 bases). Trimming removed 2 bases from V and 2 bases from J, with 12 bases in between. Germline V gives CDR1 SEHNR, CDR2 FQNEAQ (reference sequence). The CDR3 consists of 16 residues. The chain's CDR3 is CASSLLGTANTGELFF. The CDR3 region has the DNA TGTGCCAGCAGCTTATTAGGGACTGCAAACACCGGGGAGCTGTTTTTT.